A selection of T cell receptor beta chains follows, all from one sample in a study of CD8 T cells in ankylosing spondylitis. TCRdb re-derived calls from the 5' RACE reads in MiXCR, one entry per CDR3 protein. The table records 200,000 to 250,000 distinct CDR3 sequences, more than 9% of them present only once. Sample: blood, either unsorted or a sorted T cell fraction (not recorded which). These receptors came from a male donor with ankylosing spondylitis or in good health (not recorded which). The CDR3 runs from the conserved cysteine through the conserved F or W. A D gene is named only where the DNA matches it firmly. Clone sizes are given selectively: once, few, many, or a class where the clone is expanded.

v_gene	abundance	d_gene	j_gene	CDR3aa	CDR3nt
TRBV7-2	NA	TRBD2	TRBJ2-1	CASSSQGAGAPQEQFF	TGTGCCAGCAGCTCCCAGGGAGCGGGGGCCCCTCAGGAGCAGTTCTTC
TRBV12-3/TRBV12-4	many	TRBD2	TRBJ2-5	CASSGAGQETQYF	TGTGCCAGCAGCGGAGCGGGGCAAGAGACCCAGTACTTC
TRBV15	NA	TRBD1	TRBJ1-2	CATSRAGTGANYGYTF	TGTGCCACCAGCAGAGCCGGGACAGGTGCCAACTATGGCTACACCTTC
TRBV5-1	many	NA	TRBJ2-1	CASSPDRTSSYNEQFF	TGCGCCAGCAGCCCAGACAGGACGAGCTCCTACAATGAGCAGTTCTTC
TRBV9	many	NA	TRBJ1-5	CASSPSGYSNQPQHF	TGTGCCAGCAGCCCCAGCGGCTATAGCAATCAGCCCCAGCATTTT
TRBV7-7	many	NA	TRBJ2-1	CASSLGSLDEQFF	TGTGCTAGCAGCTTAGGATCCCTGGATGAGCAGTTCTTC
TRBV27	many	NA	TRBJ2-2	CASSLVGTGELFF	TGTGCCAGCAGTTTAGTTGGCACCGGGGAGCTGTTTTTT
TRBV5-6	many	NA	TRBJ1-6	CASSLGTEDSPLHF	TGTGCCAGCAGCTTGGGGACAGAGGATTCACCCCTCCACTTT
TRBV28	NA	NA	TRBJ1-5	CAISPGRLSNQPQHF	TGTGCCATCAGCCCGGGACGCCTTAGCAATCAGCCCCAGCATTTT
TRBV5-1	many	TRBD1	TRBJ2-5	CASSSGTGLETQYF	TGCGCCAGCAGCTCAGGGACAGGGCTGGAGACCCAGTACTTC
TRBV7-8	few	NA	TRBJ1-1	CATIGGGNTEAFF	TGTGCCACCATCGGGGGTGGGAACACTGAAGCTTTCTTT
TRBV6-5	few	NA	TRBJ1-4	CASSYGRYPTNEKLFF	TGTGCCAGCAGTTACGGCAGATACCCAACTAATGAAAAACTGTTTTTT
TRBV28	few	TRBD1	TRBJ2-2	CASSHRAGGIGTLFF	TGTGCCAGCAGCCACCGGGCAGGGGGCATCGGAACGCTGTTTTTT
TRBV7-2	many	TRBD2	TRBJ2-5	CASSLSGTSRTQYF	TGTGCCAGCAGCTTATCCGGGACTAGCAGGACCCAGTACTTC
TRBV20-1	many	NA	TRBJ1-5	CSATINNQPQHF	TGCAGTGCCACTATAAACAATCAGCCCCAGCATTTT
TRBV20-1	many	NA	TRBJ2-1	CSASPGAGYEQFF	TGCAGTGCTAGCCCGGGGGCCGGGTATGAGCAGTTCTTC
TRBV5-1	many	NA	TRBJ2-1	CASSLAAGQTYNEQFF	TGCGCCAGCAGCTTGGCAGCGGGACAGACCTACAATGAGCAGTTCTTC
TRBV27	many	NA	TRBJ1-1	CASIKGGTGGTEAFF	TGTGCCAGCATTAAAGGGGGGACCGGGGGCACTGAAGCTTTCTTT
TRBV20-1	NA	TRBD2	TRBJ2-2	CSAELPSRGEGGELFF	TGCAGTGCCGAGCTACCCTCCCGGGGGGAAGGCGGGGAGCTGTTTTTT
TRBV7-2	many	NA	TRBJ2-2	CASSSVRRGTGELFF	TGTGCCAGCAGCTCCGTAAGGCGCGGCACCGGGGAGCTGTTTTTT
TRBV5-1	many	TRBD1	TRBJ2-3	CASTRTGTGTDTQYF	TGCGCCAGCACGAGAACCGGGACAGGCACAGATACGCAGTATTTT
TRBV6-1	many	TRBD2	TRBJ2-3	CASRFSGAVDTQYF	TGTGCCAGCAGATTTAGCGGGGCTGTAGATACGCAGTATTTT
TRBV5-1	many	TRBD1	TRBJ2-2	CASSYMTGTNTGELFF	TGCGCCAGCAGCTACATGACAGGGACAAACACCGGGGAGCTGTTTTTT
TRBV5-1	many	NA	TRBJ2-2	CASSLDNLLAGELFF	TGCGCCAGCAGTTTGGACAACCTGCTCGCCGGGGAGCTGTTTTTT
TRBV6-5	few	NA	TRBJ2-1	CASSYHTENSEQFF	TGTGCCAGCAGTTACCACACGGAAAATAGTGAGCAGTTCTTC
TRBV5-1	many	TRBD2	TRBJ2-1	CASSVLAGGNEQFF	TGCGCCAGCAGCGTACTAGCGGGGGGCAATGAGCAGTTCTTC
TRBV7-3	many	NA	TRBJ2-5	CASSLGSWETQYF	TGTGCCAGCAGCTTAGGGAGCTGGGAGACCCAGTACTTC
TRBV10-3	NA	NA	TRBJ2-3	CAITGSGPDTQYF	TGTGCCATCACCGGATCGGGACCAGATACGCAGTATTTT
TRBV6-1	many	NA	TRBJ2-7	CASRPGHPSYEQYF	TGTGCCAGCAGACCGGGACACCCCTCCTACGAGCAGTACTTC
TRBV4-2	many	NA	TRBJ1-5	CASSQEKKRKYSNQPQHF	TGTGCCAGCAGCCAAGAGAAGAAAAGGAAATATAGCAATCAGCCCCAGCATTTT
TRBV7-2	many	TRBD2	TRBJ2-2	CASSLSRGANTGELFF	TGTGCCAGCAGCTTAAGTCGGGGGGCGAACACCGGGGAGCTGTTTTTT
TRBV6-1	many	NA	TRBJ2-7	CASSPLGGRPYEQYF	TGTGCCAGCAGTCCCCTGGGGGGGCGCCCCTACGAGCAGTACTTC
TRBV5-5	NA	NA	TRBJ1-4	CASSYGFQNEKLFF	TGTGCCAGCAGCTACGGGTTCCAAAATGAAAAACTGTTTTTT
TRBV12-3/TRBV12-4	few	TRBD1	TRBJ2-5	CATAGTGYETQYF	TGTGCCACCGCCGGGACAGGGTACGAGACCCAGTACTTC
TRBV11-2	few	TRBD1	TRBJ1-1	CASSPLQGIGTEAFF	TGTGCCAGCAGCCCCTTACAGGGGATCGGCACTGAAGCTTTCTTT
TRBV5-6	NA	NA	TRBJ1-2	CASSPRAPYGYTF	TGTGCCAGCAGCCCCAGGGCCCCCTATGGCTACACCTTC
TRBV20-1	many	TRBD2	TRBJ2-5	CSASWAGVETQYF	TGCAGTGCTAGTTGGGCGGGGGTGGAGACCCAGTACTTC
TRBV2	many	TRBD1	TRBJ2-5	CASRARTGGETQYF	TGTGCCAGCAGGGCTCGGACAGGGGGAGAGACCCAGTACTTC
TRBV29-1	many	NA	TRBJ2-5	CSALTTGEETQYF	TGCAGCGCCCTAACGACGGGAGAGGAGACCCAGTACTTC
TRBV5-1	many	TRBD2	TRBJ2-7	CASSSSGDTKEQYF	TGCGCCAGCAGCTCCAGCGGGGATACTAAAGAGCAGTACTTC
TRBV5-1	many	NA	TRBJ1-4	CASSLWQADGPNEKLFF	TGCGCCAGCAGCTTGTGGCAGGCAGACGGGCCTAATGAAAAACTGTTTTTT
TRBV19	NA	NA	TRBJ1-1	CASSKWGSLQAFF	TGTGCCAGTAGTAAGTGGGGCAGCCTGCAAGCTTTCTTT
TRBV5-6	few	NA	TRBJ2-7	CASSFSRQDPRVGQYF	TGTGCCAGCAGCTTCTCACGACAAGATCCACGGGTGGGGCAGTACTTC
TRBV7-2	NA	NA	TRBJ2-5	CASSVGGLRDETQYF	TGTGCCAGCAGCGTAGGTGGTTTGAGGGATGAGACCCAGTACTTC
TRBV11-2	few	TRBD2	TRBJ2-3	CASSYRGGAGDTQYF	TGTGCCAGCAGCTACCGCGGGGGGGCGGGGGATACGCAGTATTTT
TRBV7-8	few	TRBD1	TRBJ1-5	CASSSQGTSSNQPQHF	TGTGCCAGCAGCTCACAGGGGACGAGCTCCAATCAGCCCCAGCATTTT
TRBV28	few	TRBD2	TRBJ2-5	CASSQTKRGAETQYF	TGTGCCAGCAGTCAGACAAAGCGGGGCGCGGAGACCCAGTACTTC
TRBV12-3/TRBV12-4	many	TRBD1	TRBJ2-7	CASSDRVSFEQYF	TGTGCCAGCAGTGACAGGGTTTCGTTCGAGCAGTACTTC
TRBV20-1	few	NA	TRBJ2-7	CSAMPSSYEQYF	TGCAGTGCTATGCCCAGCTCCTACGAGCAGTACTTC
TRBV20-1	many	TRBD2	TRBJ2-1	CSASPGRGGSNEQFF	TGCAGTGCTTCCCCCGGGCGGGGGGGCAGTAATGAGCAGTTCTTC
TRBV9	NA	NA	TRBJ2-3	CASSVGVGNTDTQYF	TGTGCCAGCAGCGTAGGTGTGGGGAACACAGATACGCAGTATTTT
TRBV20-1	NA	NA	TRBJ2-5	CSARDSLILWTQYF	TGCAGTGCCCGGGATTCTCTTATTCTGTGGACCCAGTACTTC
TRBV27	NA	NA	TRBJ1-2	CASKNNRGYGYTF	TGTGCCAGCAAAAATAACAGAGGTTATGGCTACACCTTC
TRBV5-6	many	NA	TRBJ2-1	CASSLAAEQFF	TGTGCCAGCAGCCTGGCCGCGGAGCAGTTCTTC
TRBV18	NA	TRBD2	TRBJ2-1	CASSSLTSGSNNEQFF	TGTGCCAGCTCATCTCTCACTAGCGGATCTAACAATGAGCAGTTCTTC
TRBV28	NA	NA	TRBJ2-4	CASSPGGKNIQYF	TGTGCCAGCAGCCCTGGTGGGAAAAACATTCAGTACTTC
TRBV20-1	NA	NA	TRBJ1-1	CSARVAGRMNTEAFF	TGCAGTGCTAGAGTTGCTGGACGCATGAACACTGAAGCTTTCTTT
TRBV3-1	NA	TRBD1	TRBJ1-1	CASNRKTGTGKGTNTEAFF	TGTGCCAGCAATAGAAAGACCGGGACAGGGAAAGGCACGAACACTGAAGCTTTCTTT